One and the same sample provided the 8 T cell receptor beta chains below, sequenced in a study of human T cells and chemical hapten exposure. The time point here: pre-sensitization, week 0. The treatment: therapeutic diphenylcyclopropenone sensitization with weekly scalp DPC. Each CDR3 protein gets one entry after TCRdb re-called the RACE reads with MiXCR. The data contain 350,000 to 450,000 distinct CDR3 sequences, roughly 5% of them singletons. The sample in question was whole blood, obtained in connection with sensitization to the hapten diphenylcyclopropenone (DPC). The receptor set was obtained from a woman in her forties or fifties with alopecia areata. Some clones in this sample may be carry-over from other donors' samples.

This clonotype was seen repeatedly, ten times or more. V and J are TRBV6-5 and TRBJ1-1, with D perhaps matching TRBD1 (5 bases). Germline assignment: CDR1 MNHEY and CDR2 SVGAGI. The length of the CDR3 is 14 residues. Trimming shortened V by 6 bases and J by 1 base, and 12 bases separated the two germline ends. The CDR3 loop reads CASRRGGGNTEAFF. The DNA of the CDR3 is TGTGCCAGCAGGAGGGGCGGGGGGAACACTGAAGCTTTCTTT.

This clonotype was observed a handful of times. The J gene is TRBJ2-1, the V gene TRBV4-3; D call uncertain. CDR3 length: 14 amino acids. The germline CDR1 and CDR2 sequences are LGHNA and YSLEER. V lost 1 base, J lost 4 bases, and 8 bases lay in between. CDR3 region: CASSQVRRYNEQFF. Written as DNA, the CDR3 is TGCGCCAGCAGCCAAGTGCGCCGGTACAATGAGCAGTTCTTC.

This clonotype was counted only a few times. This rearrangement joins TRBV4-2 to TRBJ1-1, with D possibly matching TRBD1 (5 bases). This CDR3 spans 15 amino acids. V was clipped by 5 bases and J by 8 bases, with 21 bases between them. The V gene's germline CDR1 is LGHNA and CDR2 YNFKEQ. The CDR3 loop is CASSKTEVTTLEAFF. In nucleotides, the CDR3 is TGTGCCAGCAGCAAGACAGAGGTAACCACCCTCGAAGCTTTCTTT.

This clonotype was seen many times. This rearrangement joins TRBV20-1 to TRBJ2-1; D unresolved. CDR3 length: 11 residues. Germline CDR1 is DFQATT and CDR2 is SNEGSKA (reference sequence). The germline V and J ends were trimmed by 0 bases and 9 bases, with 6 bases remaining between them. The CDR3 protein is CSARDHPEQFF. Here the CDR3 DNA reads TGCAGTGCTAGAGATCACCCTGAGCAGTTCTTC.

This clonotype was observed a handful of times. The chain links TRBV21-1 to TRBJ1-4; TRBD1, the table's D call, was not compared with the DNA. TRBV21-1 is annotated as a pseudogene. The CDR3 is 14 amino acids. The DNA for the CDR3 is TGTGCCAGCAGCAAAGGAGGGCACCCCCGAAAACTGTTTTTT. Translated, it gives CASSKGGHPRKLFF.

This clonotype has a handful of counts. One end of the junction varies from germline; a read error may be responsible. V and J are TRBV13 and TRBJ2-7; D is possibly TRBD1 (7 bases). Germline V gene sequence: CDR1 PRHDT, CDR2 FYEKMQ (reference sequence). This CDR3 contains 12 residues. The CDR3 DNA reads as TGTGCCAGCAGCTCGCAGGGGGGAGATTATCACTTC. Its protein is CASSSQGGDYHF.

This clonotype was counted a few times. CDR3 sequence (DNA): TGTGCCAGCAGCCGACAGGGTTTCAATCAGCCCCAGCATTTT. Its protein product is CASSRQGFNQPQHF. The chain uses TRBV12-3 or TRBV12-4 and TRBJ1-5; the match to TRBD1 covers 7 bases. The CDR3 length is 14 residues. The V segment lost 6 bases and the J segment 3 bases; nucleotides outside the gene matches: 5.

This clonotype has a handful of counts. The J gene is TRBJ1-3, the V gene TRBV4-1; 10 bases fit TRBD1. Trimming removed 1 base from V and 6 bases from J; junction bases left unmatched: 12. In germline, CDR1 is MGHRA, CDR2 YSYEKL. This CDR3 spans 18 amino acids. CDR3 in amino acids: CASSQAPDRGDSENTIYF. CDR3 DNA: TGCGCCAGCAGCCAAGCTCCGGACAGGGGGGATTCGGAAAACACCATATATTTT.